The subject of this entry is one T cell receptor (beta chain). V shed 0 bases and J shed 2 bases, with 11 bases lying between them. CDR3 length: 15 residues. The V gene's germline CDR1 is DFQATT and CDR2 SNEGSKA (reference sequence). These data originate in a study of early T cells in non-severe SARS-CoV-2 infection. In TCRdb, the 5' RACE reads were re-called with MiXCR into one record per CDR3 protein. Among 35,000 to 50,000 distinct CDR3 sequences listed, around a quarter were seen once. This TCR was recovered from an adult who was a healthcare worker with PCR-confirmed SARS-CoV-2 infection or an uninfected control (not recorded which). The sequenced sample was whole blood, obtained at baseline. This chain connects TRBV20-1 to TRBJ2-1; D gene unclear. The DNA for the CDR3 is TGCAGTGCTAGAGATCACTACGCGGCCTACAATGAGCAGTTCTTC. Protein sequence: CSARDHYAAYNEQFF.